These T cell receptor beta chains were read from a single sample in a study of blood T cells in healthy people across ages. TCRdb fed the 5' RACE reads into MiXCR, producing one record per CDR3 protein. The data contain around 800,000 distinct CDR3 sequences, approximately 65% of them singletons. Material for sequencing was blood. Receptors originate from a man aged 25 to 45 in good health. Each CDR3 is given with its conserved first and last residue. D genes are given only for firm matches. Part of the rows lack a size; the others show once, few, many or a class for expanded clones.

j_call clone_size d_call v_call cdr3_nt cdr3_aa
TRBJ2-5 - - TRBV12-3/TRBV12-4 TGTGCCAGCAGTTTAGTCGGGGTTAGGCGGACGTATCAAGAGACCCAGTACTTC CASSLVGVRRTYQETQYF
TRBJ2-3 - - TRBV27 TGTGCCAGCAGTTTAAGGCGATCAGATACGCAGTATTTT CASSLRRSDTQYF
TRBJ2-5 - - TRBV29-1 TGCAGCGTTGAAGGGGGGGCCCGGGAGACCCAGTACTTC CSVEGGARETQYF
TRBJ1-2 - - TRBV15 TGTGCCACCAGCAGAGATGGGGTCTACTATGGCTACACCTTC CATSRDGVYYGYTF
TRBJ2-7 - - TRBV7-2 TGTGCCAGCAGCCACAACCCGGGCAGCCCCTACGAGCAGTACTTC CASSHNPGSPYEQYF
TRBJ1-1 few - TRBV29-1 TGCAGCGTAACCACGGGAAGGGACACTGAAGCTTTCTTT CSVTTGRDTEAFF
TRBJ1-2 once - TRBV4-3 TGCGCCAGCAGCCAAGATCGGGCAACCATCGATGGCTACACCTTC CASSQDRATIDGYTF
TRBJ2-7 - TRBD2 TRBV5-1 TGCGCCAGCAGCTCCGGGACTAGCCCCCTCTCCTACAATGAGCAGTACTTC CASSSGTSPLSYNEQYF
TRBJ2-5 - TRBD2 TRBV4-2 TGTGCCAGCAGCCAAGATCCGCAGGGGTCTAGCGGGGGGGCGGAGACCCAGTACTTC CASSQDPQGSSGGAETQYF
TRBJ2-5 - TRBD2 TRBV7-2 TGTGCCAGCAGCGCGTCTAGCGGGGGCCCAGAGACCCAGTACTTC CASSASSGGPETQYF
TRBJ1-6 - - TRBV5-1 TGCGCCAGCAGCAGGACCGGACCCTATAATTCACCCCTCCACTTT CASSRTGPYNSPLHF
TRBJ2-3 - - TRBV12-3/TRBV12-4 TGTGCCAGCAGTTATAGACGAGGCACAGATACGCAGTATTTT CASSYRRGTDTQYF
TRBJ2-1 once TRBD2 TRBV27 TGTGCCAGCAGTTTAGTAGCGGGGGATTACAATGAGCAGTTCTTC CASSLVAGDYNEQFF
TRBJ1-5 - - TRBV3-1 TGTGCCAGCAGCCAGATAAATCAGCCCCAGCATTTT CASSQINQPQHF
TRBJ2-6 - TRBD1 TRBV20-1 TGCAGTGCTAGTTGGCAGGGGGCGACTGGGGCCAACGTCCTGACTTTC CSASWQGATGANVLTF
TRBJ2-1 few TRBD2 TRBV7-3 TGTGCCAGCAGCCACACTAGCGGGGGCCCCAAAAGAAATGAGCAGTTCTTC CASSHTSGGPKRNEQFF
TRBJ2-1 - - TRBV11-3 TGTGCCAGCAGTTCGACCTTATCGGGGCAGTTCTTC CASSSTLSGQFF
TRBJ2-5 - - TRBV9 TGTGCCAGCAGCGTAGAGGTCAGGGGTGAGACCCAGTACTTC CASSVEVRGETQYF
TRBJ2-1 - - TRBV9 TGTGCCAGCAGCGTAGAAGATCGCTGGAACAATGAGCAGTTCTTC CASSVEDRWNNEQFF
TRBJ2-7 - TRBD1 TRBV28 TGTGCCAGCAGTTTCCGGACAGGGGCGGGGTACGAGCAGTACTTC CASSFRTGAGYEQYF
TRBJ2-6 - - TRBV15 TGTGCCACCAGCGGGGGTCGGGGCGGAGCCTCTGGGGCCAACGTCCTGACTTTC CATSGGRGGASGANVLTF
TRBJ2-5 once TRBD2 TRBV12-3/TRBV12-4 TGTGCCAGCAGCACCGGGACTAGCCTTCGAGAGACCCAGTACTTC CASSTGTSLRETQYF